Listed below are T cell receptor beta chains from one sample, sequenced in a study of CD4 T cells in relation to SARS-CoV-2 and coronaviruses. Antigens for these TCRs are unknown. This table comes from immunoSEQ multiplex PCR, and its TCRdb copy is limited to in-frame clones, with some not included. The sample includes 14,000 or so clones, approximately 78% of them seen just once. The sample comprised CD4+ T cells from PBMCs, cultured in vitro. The origin of the receptors is a human donor in good health. CDR3s include the opening cysteine and the closing phenylalanine or tryptophan. Fields, in order: V gene, J gene, clone size, D gene, CDR3 DNA, CDR3 protein. D genes are given only for firm matches. Only some rows state a clone size, as once, few, many or a class for expanded clones.

TRBV13	TRBJ2-1	.	.	TGTGCCAGCAGACACTCCGGGACTGCTGGTGAGCAGTTCTTC	CASRHSGTAGEQFF
TRBV24-1	TRBJ2-7	.	.	TGTGCCACCAGTGATCGGGGGAAGGACTCCTACGAGCAGTACTTC	CATSDRGKDSYEQYF
TRBV11-2	TRBJ2-1	.	.	TGTGCCAGCAGCACAGGGAGCTACAATGAGCAGTTCTTC	CASSTGSYNEQFF
TRBV28	TRBJ2-7	.	.	TGTGCCAGCAGCTTGAACGCGGGACGAGGGTACTTC	CASSLNAGRGYF
TRBV18	TRBJ2-7	.	.	TGTGCCAGCTCACCAAGCAGCCTCGAGCAGTACTTC	CASSPSSLEQYF
TRBV25-1	TRBJ2-7	.	TRBD2	TGTGCCAGCAGTGCCCGGGACTACCCCTACGAGCAGTACTTC	CASSARDYPYEQYF
TRBV3-1/TRBV3-2	TRBJ2-7	.	.	TGTGCCAGCAGCCAAGGCGAGGGGGGAACCTACGAGCAGTACTTC	CASSQGEGGTYEQYF
TRBV20-1	TRBJ1-2	.	.	TGCAGTGCTAGTTACTCGGGCGCGGGGTATGGCTACACCTTC	CSASYSGAGYGYTF
TRBV7-9	TRBJ2-5	few	.	TGTGCCAGCAGCTTATCTGTACGGGAAGAGACCCAGTACTTC	CASSLSVREETQYF
TRBV25-1	TRBJ1-6	.	.	TGTGCCAGCGAGGGACCTCCTAATTCACCCCTCCACTTT	CASEGPPNSPLHF
TRBV4-2	TRBJ1-1	.	TRBD1	TGTGCCAGCAGCCCGGGACAGCAAAACACTGAAGCTTTCTTT	CASSPGQQNTEAFF
TRBV19	TRBJ1-5	.	.	TGTGCCAGTAGTACCAGGACAGAGAATCAGCCCCAGCATTTT	CASSTRTENQPQHF
TRBV10-3	TRBJ1-1	.	.	TGTGCCATCAGCAGCCCAGGTTTGGGGGGCGAGGCTGAAGCTTTCTTT	CAISSPGLGGEAEAFF
TRBV2	TRBJ2-1	.	.	TGTGCCAGCAGTGTAGTAGCGGACTACAATGAGCAGTTCTTC	CASSVVADYNEQFF
TRBV19	TRBJ2-2	.	TRBD1	TGTGCCAGTAGTAGGGGACAGGGGGTAGGCACCGGGGAGCTGTTTTTT	CASSRGQGVGTGELFF
TRBV18	TRBJ2-7	.	.	TGTGCCAGCTCACGCGGGTTTTCCTACGAGCAGTACTTC	CASSRGFSYEQYF
TRBV19	TRBJ1-1	.	.	TGTGCCAGTACTGCGAACACTGAAGCTTTCTTT	CASTANTEAFF
TRBV2	TRBJ2-2	.	TRBD1	TGTGCCAGCAGGGGGACAGGGGTTGCCGGGGAGCTGTTTTTT	CASRGTGVAGELFF
TRBV9	TRBJ1-5	few	.	TGTGCCAGCAGCGTAGGACTGAATCAGCCCCAGCATTTT	CASSVGLNQPQHF
TRBV29-1	TRBJ2-7	.	TRBD2	TGCAGCGTTGTTGATCTAGCGGGAGGGAATGAGCAGTACTTC	CSVVDLAGGNEQYF
TRBV3-1/TRBV3-2	TRBJ2-1	few	TRBD2	TGTGCCAGCAGCCAACTTGGGGCTAGCGGGGATGAGCAGTTCTTC	CASSQLGASGDEQFF
TRBV11-2	TRBJ2-1	.	.	TGTGCCAGCAGCTTATTGAAGGGTGGTCCTTCCTACAATGAGCAGTTCTTC	CASSLLKGGPSYNEQFF
TRBV30	TRBJ2-7	.	.	TGTGCCTGGAGTGCGGACAGATACGAGCAGTACTTC	CAWSADRYEQYF
TRBV6-1	TRBJ1-1	.	.	TGTGCCAGCAGTGAAAGGGTGGACCCGGCTTTCTTT	CASSERVDPAFF
TRBV24-1	TRBJ1-5	.	TRBD1	TGTGCCACCAGTGAAGGGGCAGGGGGCGGTCAGCCCCAGCATTTT	CATSEGAGGGQPQHF
TRBV19	TRBJ1-2	few	.	TGTGCCAGTAGTACCCCATCTTCCGGGCCCAGCAATGGCTACACCTTC	CASSTPSSGPSNGYTF
TRBV11-2	TRBJ2-7	.	TRBD1	TGTGCCAGCAGCCTCTCGACAGGGGGCTACGAGCAGTACTTC	CASSLSTGGYEQYF